This TCR beta chain was identified during a study of blood T cell repertoires in COVID-19. In the original analysis: Amplified reference gene primers provided the basis for estimating nucleated cell counts. Data came from immunoSEQ multiplex PCR; TCRdb stores just in-frame clones and leaves some out. V and J calls plus clone size are reproduced from that table; the DNA served to infer D and trimming. The sample records approximately 140,000 clones, approximately 86% being singletons. Across about two dozen US areas, participants ranged in age from 18 to 89 years. Exposed study participants had met a COVID-19 case within 2 weeks before entry. Germline trimming cut 6 bases from V and 7 bases from J; bases unmatched to any gene: 9. CDR3 length: 13 residues. Per germline, CDR1 SGHRS and CDR2 YFSETQ.

Sequenced: PBMCs or T cells enriched from blood (not recorded which). V usage is TRBV5-1 and J usage is TRBJ2-7; 8 positions match TRBD1. The receptor was derived from a woman aged 40 to 50 who had been exposed to COVID-19. CDR3 sequence reads: CASTTGQGWEQYF. CDR3 bases: TGCGCCAGCACCACCGGACAGGGATGGGAGCAGTACTTC.